Each of the 29 T cell receptor beta chains below was sequenced from the same sample in a study of T cell responses to AZD1222 COVID-19 vaccine. The assay was immunoSEQ multiplex PCR, and TCRdb's table has in-frame clones only and misses some. The profile shows about 60,000 clones, about 89% of them singletons. This material consisted of peripheral blood, taken 28 days after the second dose of the MenACWY control vaccine. All receptors derive from an adult who received the MenACWY meningococcal vaccine as a control.

The chain has TRBV6-4 and TRBJ2-1, with 7 bases lining up with TRBD2. The V and J ends lost 3 bases and 9 bases, in that order; junction bases with no gene match: 11. From germline, CDR1 is MRHNA and CDR2 SNTAGT. The CDR3 totals 15 residues. CDR3 nucleotides: TGTGCCAGCAGTGAATCGGTAGCGGGCTCCGGTGAGCAGTTCTTC. The encoded protein is CASSESVAGSGEQFF.

The chain joins TRBV6-5 to TRBJ2-3, with 13 bases identical to TRBD2. The germline gives CDR1 MNHEY, CDR2 SVGAGI. The CDR3 runs 16 residues. V dropped 4 bases and J dropped 4; count of bases not matched to a gene: 5. CDR3 protein: CASSFETSGRSDTQYF. Here the CDR3 DNA reads TGTGCCAGCAGTTTCGAGACTAGCGGGAGGTCAGATACGCAGTATTTT.

In this sample, this clone turned up once. The rearrangement joins TRBV9 to TRBJ2-7; D gene uncertain. CDR1 and CDR2 (germline): SGDLS, YYNGEE. The CDR3 contains 14 residues. V was pared by 0 bases and J by 0 bases, with 7 bases between. For the CDR3, the DNA is TGTGCCAGCAGCGTAGGCGGCATCTCCTACGAGCAGTACTTC. Amino acid sequence: CASSVGGISYEQYF.

This chain links TRBV7-2 with TRBJ1-5, with a weak D call TRBD1 (5 bases). Germline V CDR1 and CDR2: SGHTA, FQGNSA. This CDR3 is 14 amino acids long. V lost 6 bases, J lost 5 bases, and 14 bases lay in between. CDR3 nucleotides: TGTGCCAGCAGTTCTAGGGGAGGTTATCAGCCCCAGCATTTT. It yields the protein CASSSRGGYQPQHF.

The chain carries TRBV12-3 or TRBV12-4 and TRBJ2-1; D is perhaps TRBD1 or TRBD2 (5 bases each). The V end was cut by 1 base, the J end by 5 bases, with 6 bases between. CDR3 size: 13 residues. CDR3 residues: CASSLVGDNEQFF. In DNA form, the CDR3 reads TGTGCCAGCAGTTTAGTGGGGGACAATGAGCAGTTCTTC.

This chain links TRBV7-9 with TRBJ2-5; 9 nucleotides line up with TRBD1. Per germline, CDR1 SEHNR and CDR2 FQNEAQ (reference sequence). Losses at the gene ends were 1 base for V and 3 bases for J; bases not matched to a gene: 9. CDR3 length equals 17 residues. Written as DNA, the CDR3 is TGTGCCAGCAGCTTAGTCGGGACAGGGAAGGATAAAGAGACCCAGTACTTC. Its protein is CASSLVGTGKDKETQYF.

This CDR3 is CASSESGMNYGYTF. As DNA, the CDR3 is TGTGCCAGCAGTGAATCCGGGATGAACTATGGCTACACCTTC. The chain uses TRBV2 and TRBJ1-2; D gene uncertain. The V gene's germline CDR1 is SNHLY and CDR2 FYNNEI. V was shortened by 2 bases and J by 2 bases, with 9 bases between the two germline ends. The CDR3 spans 14 residues.

The chain links TRBV5-1 to TRBJ2-5; a weak D match, TRBD2 (5 bases). The length of the CDR3 is 14 residues. Germline values: CDR1 SGHRS, CDR2 YFSETQ. V dropped 4 bases and J dropped 3 bases, with 13 bases sitting between them. The CDR3 protein is CASSPGSGKETQYF. The CDR3 region has the DNA TGCGCCAGCAGCCCTGGGTCGGGGAAAGAGACCCAGTACTTC. Based on the CDR3 plus reference TRBV5-1 and TRBJ2-5, the full variable domain is KAGVTQTPRYLIKTRGQQVTLSCSPISGHRSVSWYQQTPGQGLQFLFEYFSETQRNKGNFPGRFSGRQFSNSRSEMNVSTLELGDSALYLCASSPGSGKETQYFGPGTRLLVL.

By share, this clone ranks as medium-sized. The genes are TRBV4-1 and TRBJ1-5; TRBD1 aligns across 10 bases. The CDR3 runs to 16 residues. Germline V gene data show CDR1 as MGHRA and CDR2 as YSYEKL. The trim removed 1 base at V and 6 bases at J, leaving 6 bases unmatched. CDR3: CASSQAGTGVAQPQHF. CDR3 nucleotide sequence: TGCGCCAGCAGCCAAGCCGGGACAGGGGTGGCTCAGCCCCAGCATTTT.

The genes are TRBV19 and TRBJ1-1; D is undetermined. V was clipped by 1 base and J by 8 bases, with 8 bases between them. Germline-derived CDR1 and CDR2 are LNHDA and SQIVND (reference sequence). This CDR3 contains 12 residues. CDR3 nucleotides: TGTGCCAGTAGTATAGTCTTGGGGGAAGCTTTCTTT. Translation: CASSIVLGEAFF.

The chain has TRBV12-2 and TRBJ1-2. TRBV12-2 is tagged as a pseudogene. The CDR3 contains 13 residues. The CDR3 nucleotides read TGTGCAAGTCGCTTAGAACCCTTCGGGGGCTACACCTTC. This encodes CASRLEPFGGYTF.

This clone is a singleton in its sample. The chain has TRBV2 and TRBJ1-5, with a weak D call TRBD1 (6 bases). CDR1 is SNHLY, CDR2 FYNNEI, per germline. With 5 bases removed from V and 8 bases from J, the gap between germline ends came to 16 bases. The CDR3 contains 14 residues. The CDR3 DNA reads TGTGCCAGCAGTTTGGGACATCGGGGGAAGCCCCAGCATTTT. It specifies CASSLGHRGKPQHF.

CDR3 region: CASSPQDRGSTGELFF. The DNA for the CDR3 is TGTGCCAGCTCACCCCAGGACAGGGGAAGCACCGGGGAGCTGTTTTTT. The rearrangement uses TRBV18 and TRBJ2-2, with 9 positions matching TRBD1. In germline, CDR1 is KGHSH, CDR2 LQKENI. With 3 bases clipped from V and 4 bases from J, the junction kept 6 bases outside the gene matches. The CDR3 extends over 16 amino acids.

This chain connects TRBV28 to TRBJ1-4; TRBD1 might be the D (5 bases). Germline CDR1 is MDHEN and CDR2 is SYDVKM. The CDR3 spans 15 residues. The ends were cut back, 5 bases at V and 2 bases at J, with 12 bases in the middle. The CDR3 DNA is TGTGCCAGCAGTGCTGGAGGGGAGACTAATGAAAAACTGTTTTTT. Translation: CASSAGGETNEKLFF.

CDR3 region: CASSTGFLTSGANVLTF. The CDR3 DNA is TGTGCCAGCAGTACAGGGTTCCTAACCTCTGGGGCCAACGTCCTGACTTTC. V and J are TRBV6-2 or TRBV6-3 and TRBJ2-6; the D gene is possibly TRBD1 (6 bases). Germline values: CDR1 MNHEY, CDR2 SVGEGT. Deletions cut 5 bases from V and 0 bases from J, with 14 bases between. CDR3 length equals 17 residues.

This sequence joins TRBV7-2 and TRBJ2-7; D is perhaps TRBD2 (6 bases). Trimming removed 2 bases at V and 2 bases at J, with 19 bases between. Germline CDR1 reads SGHTA; CDR2 reads FQGNSA. CDR3 size: 17 residues. For the CDR3, the DNA is TGTGCCAGCAGCTTAAGAGGCCCACCGGGAGACGCCTACGAGCAGTACTTC. Protein: CASSLRGPPGDAYEQYF.

The rearrangement links TRBV7-9 to TRBJ2-5; 7 bases are a match to TRBD2. V gave up 3 bases and J gave up 5 bases; unmatched junction bases: 9. The CDR3 length is 15 residues. The germline V gene has CDR1 SEHNR and CDR2 FQNEAQ (reference sequence). This chain's CDR3 is CASSFMGGSLETQYF. For the CDR3, the DNA is TGTGCCAGCAGCTTTATGGGCGGGAGTCTGGAGACCCAGTACTTC.

With regard to this clone: The sample carries other DNA sequences with the same CDR3. The chain has TRBV29-1 and TRBJ1-5; 8 nucleotides match TRBD1. The J segment lost 4 bases and the V segment lost 4 bases, leaving 3 bases of the junction unmatched. From germline, CDR1 is SQVTM and CDR2 ANQGSEA. The CDR3 has 13 amino acids. The CDR3 sequence: CSVGGQANQPQHF. In DNA, the CDR3 is TGCAGCGTTGGGGGACAGGCGAATCAGCCCCAGCATTTT.

The rearrangement uses TRBV5-1 and TRBJ1-2, with 7 nucleotides matching TRBD1. The CDR3 sequence is 14 residues long. Germline-derived CDR1 and CDR2 are SGHRS and YFSETQ. After removal of 4 bases from V and 2 bases from J, the junction contained 5 bases not matched to a gene. The CDR3 spells CASSMTGSNYGYTF. The CDR3 region has the DNA TGCGCCAGCAGCATGACAGGGTCAAACTATGGCTACACCTTC.

A few counts support this clone. This chain joins TRBV29-1 and TRBJ1-2; 7 bases agree with TRBD1. V lost 7 bases, J lost 7 bases, and 6 bases stayed unmatched. Germline-derived CDR1 and CDR2 are SQVTM and ANQGSEA. This CDR3 is built from 11 residues. CDR3 coding DNA: TGCAGCGATACGACAGGGTTTGGCTACACCTTC. Its protein product is CSDTTGFGYTF.

A note on this clone: This specimen includes other DNA sequences encoding the same CDR3. The CDR3 protein is CSARSGTEQYF. The DNA of the CDR3 is TGCAGTGCTAGGTCGGGGACCGAGCAGTACTTC. The chain couples TRBV20-1 to TRBJ2-7; D may be TRBD1 or TRBD2 (5 bases each). Germline V gene data show CDR1 as DFQATT and CDR2 as SNEGSKA (reference sequence). This CDR3 comprises 11 residues. The germline V and J ends were trimmed by 3 bases and 6 bases, with 9 bases remaining between them.

This clone was seen once. An end of the junction differs from the germline gene, which may be a read error. The chain joins TRBV15 to TRBJ2-7; 7 bases fit TRBD1. The CDR3 totals 15 residues. Germline V gene data show CDR1 as LNHNV and CDR2 as YYDKDF (reference sequence). The CDR3 DNA follows: TGTGCCACCAGCCGAGAGACAGGGATGACCTACGAGCAGTACTTC. This encodes CATSRETGMTYEQYF. The complete variable domain, with remaining parts taken from reference TRBV15 and TRBJ2-7, reads DAMVIQNPRYQVTQFGKPVTLSCSQTLNHNVMYWYQQKSSQAPKLLFHYYDKDFNNEADTPDNFQSRRPNTSFCFLDIRSPGLGDTAMYLCATSRETGMTYEQYFGPGTRLTVT.

The J gene is TRBJ1-5, the V gene TRBV5-1; TRBD1 aligns across 7 bases. The trim removed 3 bases at V and 7 bases at J, leaving 10 bases unmatched. CDR3 length equals 15 residues. Germline assignment: CDR1 SGHRS and CDR2 YFSETQ. The CDR3 DNA sequence: TGCGCCAGCAGCTGGGAGACAGGGAAGCGACAGCCCCAGCATTTT. Its translation is CASSWETGKRQPQHF.

The chain uses TRBV18 and TRBJ2-5; maybe TRBD1 (6 bases). V lost 3 bases to trimming and J lost 3 bases, with 11 bases between them. Germline CDR1 is KGHSH and CDR2 is LQKENI. This CDR3 has 14 residues. The CDR3 DNA reads as TGTGCCAGCTCACCGGGGGACAAAAAAGAGACCCAGTACTTC. Its translation is CASSPGDKKETQYF.

The rearrangement links TRBV5-8 to TRBJ1-5; D possibly corresponds to TRBD1 (5 bases). The V gene lost 3 bases and the J gene lost 5 bases, with 9 bases spanning the gap. The CDR3 is 13 amino acids. CDR1 is SGHTS, CDR2 YDEGEE, per germline. DNA of the CDR3: TGTGCCAGCAGCTGGGACCGGGATCAGCCCCAGCATTTT. Translation: CASSWDRDQPQHF.

The rearrangement joins TRBV6-6 to TRBJ1-5; 7 bases are a match to TRBD1. V gave up 5 bases and J gave up 6 bases; unmatched junction bases: 7. This CDR3 has 14 amino acids. Germline CDR1 reads MNHNY; CDR2 reads SVGAGI (reference sequence). The CDR3 sequence: CASSPRGTPQPQHF. The CDR3 nucleotides read TGTGCCAGCAGTCCCAGGGGGACTCCTCAGCCCCAGCATTTT.

This clone occurred once. V and J are TRBV2 and TRBJ1-5; 9 positions agree with TRBD1. This CDR3 has 15 amino acids. The germline V gene encodes CDR1 SNHLY and CDR2 FYNNEI. With V trimmed by 4 bases and J by 1 base, 2 bases remained unmatched. CDR3 sequence (DNA): TGTGCCAGCAGTGCGACAGGGGGAAGCAATCAGCCCCAGCATTTT. Residues: CASSATGGSNQPQHF.

CDR3 region: CAWSYDRGRDTQYF. The CDR3 DNA follows: TGTGCCTGGAGTTACGACAGGGGTAGGGATACGCAGTATTTT. The gene calls are TRBV30 and TRBJ2-3, with TRBD1 matching over 8 bases. With 2 bases clipped from V and 6 bases from J, the junction kept 7 bases outside the gene matches. This CDR3 has 14 amino acids. Germline assignment: CDR1 GTSNPN and CDR2 SVGIG (reference sequence). The full variable domain, with the rest looked up from reference TRBV30 and TRBJ2-3, is SQTIHQWPATLVQPVGSPLSLECTVEGTSNPNLYWYRQAAGRGLQLLFYSVGIGQISSEVPQNLSASRPQDRQFILSSKKLLLSDSGFYLCAWSYDRGRDTQYFGPGTRLTVL.

V gene TRBV5-5 combines with J gene TRBJ2-7, with D perhaps TRBD1 (6 bases). This CDR3 spans 13 amino acids. V lost 4 bases to trimming and J lost 4 bases, with 12 bases between them. CDR1 is SGHKS and CDR2 is YYEKEE in the germline V gene (reference sequence). As DNA, the CDR3 is TGTGCCAGCAGCGTGGACAGCAGGTACGAGCAGTACTTC. Translating gives CASSVDSRYEQYF.